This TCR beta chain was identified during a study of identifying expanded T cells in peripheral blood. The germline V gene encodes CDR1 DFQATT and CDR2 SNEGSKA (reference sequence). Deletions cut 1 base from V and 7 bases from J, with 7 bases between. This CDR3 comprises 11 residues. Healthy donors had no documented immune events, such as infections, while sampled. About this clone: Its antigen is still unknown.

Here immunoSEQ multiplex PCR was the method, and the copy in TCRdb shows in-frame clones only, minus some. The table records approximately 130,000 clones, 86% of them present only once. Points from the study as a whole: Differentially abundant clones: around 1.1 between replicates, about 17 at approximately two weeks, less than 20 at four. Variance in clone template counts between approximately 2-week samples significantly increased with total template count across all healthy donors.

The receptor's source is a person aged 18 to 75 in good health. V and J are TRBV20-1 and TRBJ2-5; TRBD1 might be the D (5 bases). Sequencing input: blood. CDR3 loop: CSARVQGTQYF. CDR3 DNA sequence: TGCAGTGCTAGAGTTCAGGGGACCCAGTACTTC.